This T cell receptor (beta chain) was sequenced during a study of blood T cells in healthy people across ages. Study summary: Capturing about one barcoded beta molecule per two T cells was achieved by template switching.

There are many counts of this clonotype. Next came a second PCR, run for roughly 6 to 11 cycles, which used a sample-barcoded 5' primer along with a J-beta primer mix. CDR3-containing paired-end reads numbering at least 3 million came from each sample. TCRdb passed the 5' RACE reads through MiXCR, listing each CDR3 protein once. The data show fewer than 800,000 distinct CDR3 sequences, around a fifth seen once. Germline trimming cut 5 bases from V and 6 bases from J; bases unmatched to any gene: 7. This CDR3 region has 14 residues. The source of this sequence is a man in his sixties or seventies in good health. The material sequenced was blood. The rearrangement links TRBV12-3 or TRBV12-4 to TRBJ2-3; 8 bases align to TRBD2. CDR3 in DNA: TGTGCCAGCAGTCCTACGGGAGGGCTTGATACGCAGTATTTT. Its translation: CASSPTGGLDTQYF.